This T cell receptor (beta chain) was sequenced in a study of vaccination and CD4 T cells after COVID-19. As for the study in general: The authors used overlapping spike peptides from SARS-CoV-2, HCoV-NL63, HCoV-OC43 and HCoV-229E to stimulate cells.

Treatment described: approximately 9-day PBMC culture with coronavirus spike peptide pools or control peptides (ViraFEST assay). Germline lookup yields CDR1 SGHTA and CDR2 FQGNSA. The V segment lost 5 bases and the J segment 7 bases; nucleotides outside the gene matches: 9. The CDR3 spans 14 residues. Study-wide findings and caveats: The median SARS-CoV-2-reactive clonotype number increased from about 20 to 38, without statistical significance. The median proportion of reactive clones detected only post-vaccination in convalescent patients was approximately 90%.

The Oncomine TCR Beta short-read assay generated sequence data from the DNA of cultured CD4+ T cells. TCRdb reanalysed the PCR reads using MiXCR and keeps one entry per CDR3 protein. Among roughly 8,000 distinct CDR3 sequences listed, roughly 72% were seen once. For this clonotype: The antigen remains undetermined.

The chain recombines TRBV7-2 with TRBJ1-1; 8 bases align to TRBD1. Source material: CD4+ T cells from blood, cultured in vitro. The TCR comes from a human donor who had recovered from COVID-19. CDR3 coding DNA: TGTGCCAGCAGCACCGGGATGACAGGGGTTGAAGCTTTCTTT. Protein: CASSTGMTGVEAFF.